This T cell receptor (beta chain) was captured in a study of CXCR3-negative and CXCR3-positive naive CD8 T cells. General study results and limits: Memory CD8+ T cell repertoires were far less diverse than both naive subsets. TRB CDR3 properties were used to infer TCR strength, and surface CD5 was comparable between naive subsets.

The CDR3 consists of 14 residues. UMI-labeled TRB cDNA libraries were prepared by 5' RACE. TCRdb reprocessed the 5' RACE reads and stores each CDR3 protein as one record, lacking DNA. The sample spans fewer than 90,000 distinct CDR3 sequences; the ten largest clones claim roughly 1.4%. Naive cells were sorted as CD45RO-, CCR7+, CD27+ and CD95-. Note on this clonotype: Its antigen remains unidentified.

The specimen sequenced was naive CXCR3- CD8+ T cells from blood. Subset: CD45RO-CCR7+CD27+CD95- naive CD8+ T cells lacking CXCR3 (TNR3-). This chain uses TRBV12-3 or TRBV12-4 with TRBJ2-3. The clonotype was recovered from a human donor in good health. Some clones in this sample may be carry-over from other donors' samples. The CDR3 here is CASSELILTDTQYF.